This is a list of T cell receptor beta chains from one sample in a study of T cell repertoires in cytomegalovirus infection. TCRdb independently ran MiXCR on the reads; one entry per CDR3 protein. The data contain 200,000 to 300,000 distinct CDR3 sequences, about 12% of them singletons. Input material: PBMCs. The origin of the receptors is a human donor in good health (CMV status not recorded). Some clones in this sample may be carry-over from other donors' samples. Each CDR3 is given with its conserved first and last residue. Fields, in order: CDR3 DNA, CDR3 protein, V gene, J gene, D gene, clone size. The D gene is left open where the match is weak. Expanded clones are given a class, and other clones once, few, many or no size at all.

CDR3 DNA: TGTGCCAGCAGCTTAAAACGGCTTACCGGGGAGCTGTTTTTT
CDR3 protein: CASSLKRLTGELFF
V gene: TRBV11-2
J gene: TRBJ2-2
D gene: -
clone size: many

CDR3 DNA: TGTGCCAGCGGGGACAGGGGGCCGAACTATGGCTACACCTTC
CDR3 protein: CASGDRGPNYGYTF
V gene: TRBV28
J gene: TRBJ1-2
D gene: TRBD1
clone size: many

CDR3 DNA: TGCAGCGTTTCCGGGACTGGATTAGATGGCTACACCTTC
CDR3 protein: CSVSGTGLDGYTF
V gene: TRBV29-1
J gene: TRBJ1-2
D gene: -
clone size: -

CDR3 DNA: TGTGCCAGCAGCTTAGTGGCGGCCGCTAGCACAGATACGCAGTATTTT
CDR3 protein: CASSLVAAASTDTQYF
V gene: TRBV7-6
J gene: TRBJ2-3
D gene: -
clone size: medium-sized

CDR3 DNA: TGTGCCAGCAGCTCCCTCGTGGGCCAAAAGAGGGACACTGAAGCTTTCTTT
CDR3 protein: CASSSLVGQKRDTEAFF
V gene: TRBV7-3
J gene: TRBJ1-1
D gene: -
clone size: many

CDR3 DNA: TGTGCCAGCAGCCCGGATCTGAGCTCCTACGAGCAGTACTTC
CDR3 protein: CASSPDLSSYEQYF
V gene: TRBV5-5
J gene: TRBJ2-7
D gene: -
clone size: -

CDR3 DNA: TGCAGTGCTAGAGATCGGAGAGCGAACACTGAAGCTTTCTTT
CDR3 protein: CSARDRRANTEAFF
V gene: TRBV20-1
J gene: TRBJ1-1
D gene: -
clone size: many

CDR3 DNA: TGTGCCAGCAGTGATCGACAGGGGGCATGGGAGCAGTTCTTC
CDR3 protein: CASSDRQGAWEQFF
V gene: TRBV6-5
J gene: TRBJ2-1
D gene: TRBD1
clone size: -

CDR3 DNA: TGTGCCAGCAGCGCTATGGCATGGTTTCAGGGGAACGAGCAGTACTTC
CDR3 protein: CASSAMAWFQGNEQYF
V gene: TRBV7-3
J gene: TRBJ2-7
D gene: -
clone size: many

CDR3 DNA: TGTGCCGCCGGGGCAGATGTTAACTATGGCTACACCTTC
CDR3 protein: CAAGADVNYGYTF
V gene: TRBV19
J gene: TRBJ1-2
D gene: -
clone size: many

CDR3 DNA: TGTGCCAGCAGCGGAGGCGGGAGAGTGACAGATACGCAGTATTTT
CDR3 protein: CASSGGGRVTDTQYF
V gene: TRBV7-2
J gene: TRBJ2-3
D gene: TRBD2
clone size: many

CDR3 DNA: TGTGCCAGCAGTCCTCACCGAGATACGCAGTATTTT
CDR3 protein: CASSPHRDTQYF
V gene: TRBV28
J gene: TRBJ2-3
D gene: -
clone size: many

CDR3 DNA: TGTGCCAGCAGCTTGGGCCTTTTTAACACCGGGGAGCTGTTTTTT
CDR3 protein: CASSLGLFNTGELFF
V gene: TRBV7-7
J gene: TRBJ2-2
D gene: -
clone size: few

CDR3 DNA: TGTGCCAGCAGCGAACCTCCGTTATATGGCTACACCTTC
CDR3 protein: CASSEPPLYGYTF
V gene: TRBV7-2
J gene: TRBJ1-2
D gene: -
clone size: many

CDR3 DNA: TGTGCCAGCAGCTTGGACCTGGGAGGGGGCTACACCTTC
CDR3 protein: CASSLDLGGGYTF
V gene: TRBV5-4
J gene: TRBJ1-2
D gene: -
clone size: -

CDR3 DNA: TGTGCCAGCAGACCAACAGGGGAATCTCCGTACGAGCAGTACTTC
CDR3 protein: CASRPTGESPYEQYF
V gene: TRBV28
J gene: TRBJ2-7
D gene: TRBD1
clone size: many

CDR3 DNA: TGTGCCAGCCGGCGGGGCGGATACAATGAGCAGTTCTTC
CDR3 protein: CASRRGGYNEQFF
V gene: TRBV28
J gene: TRBJ2-1
D gene: -
clone size: -

CDR3 DNA: TGTGCCAGCAGTTTAGGGGAGGGGAGGTTCGAGAACACTGAAGCTTTCTTT
CDR3 protein: CASSLGEGRFENTEAFF
V gene: TRBV28
J gene: TRBJ1-1
D gene: -
clone size: many

CDR3 DNA: TGTGCCAGCAGACCGGGACAGCCAAGGGTCTATGGCTACACCTTC
CDR3 protein: CASRPGQPRVYGYTF
V gene: TRBV7-9
J gene: TRBJ1-2
D gene: TRBD1
clone size: many

CDR3 DNA: TGTGCCAGCAGCTTATCGCACCTTCAGGGCGGCACTGAAGCTTTCTTT
CDR3 protein: CASSLSHLQGGTEAFF
V gene: TRBV7-9
J gene: TRBJ1-1
D gene: -
clone size: many

CDR3 DNA: TGTGCCAGCAGTCCCTCTCGGACAGGGGGCAATGGCTACACCTTC
CDR3 protein: CASSPSRTGGNGYTF
V gene: TRBV28
J gene: TRBJ1-2
D gene: TRBD1
clone size: few

CDR3 DNA: TGTGCCAGCAGTGGAGTTTCGGGACAAGAAGCTAACTATGGCTACACCTTC
CDR3 protein: CASSGVSGQEANYGYTF
V gene: TRBV6-4
J gene: TRBJ1-2
D gene: -
clone size: many

CDR3 DNA: TGTGCCAGCAGATTCATCCCGACTAGCGGGATTTACGAGCAGTACTTC
CDR3 protein: CASRFIPTSGIYEQYF
V gene: TRBV7-2
J gene: TRBJ2-7
D gene: TRBD2
clone size: many

CDR3 DNA: TGTGCCTCAAGAACCGGGATAGATCAGCCCCAGCATTTT
CDR3 protein: CASRTGIDQPQHF
V gene: TRBV10-3
J gene: TRBJ1-5
D gene: -
clone size: -

CDR3 DNA: TGTGCCAGCAGCCCCTGGACAGCGGGCACTGAAGCTTTCTTT
CDR3 protein: CASSPWTAGTEAFF
V gene: TRBV7-2
J gene: TRBJ1-1
D gene: -
clone size: many

CDR3 DNA: TGTGCCTGCCGGCTTGAGGGAGAGACCCAGTACTTC
CDR3 protein: CACRLEGETQYF
V gene: TRBV2
J gene: TRBJ2-5
D gene: -
clone size: few

CDR3 DNA: TGTGCCAGTAGCCCCGCGGCTAACCCGGGGGGGGGCTACACCTTC
CDR3 protein: CASSPAANPGGGYTF
V gene: TRBV19
J gene: TRBJ1-2
D gene: -
clone size: -

CDR3 DNA: TGTGCCAGCAGTTACCAGCTGTCCGGGCCCTCAAACACCGGGGAGCTGTTTTTT
CDR3 protein: CASSYQLSGPSNTGELFF
V gene: TRBV6-2/TRBV6-3
J gene: TRBJ2-2
D gene: -
clone size: many

CDR3 DNA: TGCGCCAGCAGATCCGGGACGGAGCAAGAGACCCAGTACTTC
CDR3 protein: CASRSGTEQETQYF
V gene: TRBV5-1
J gene: TRBJ2-5
D gene: -
clone size: many

CDR3 DNA: TGTGCCAGCAGTTTCCCCCCCGGAAACATTCAGTACTTC
CDR3 protein: CASSFPPGNIQYF
V gene: TRBV12-3/TRBV12-4
J gene: TRBJ2-4
D gene: -
clone size: many

CDR3 DNA: TGTGCCAGCAGGTGGGACGGGGGGAGTGAAGCTTTCTTT
CDR3 protein: CASRWDGGSEAFF
V gene: TRBV7-6
J gene: TRBJ1-1
D gene: -
clone size: many

CDR3 DNA: TGCGCCAGCAGCCCGTCGTTTAGCGGGGAACCCGGGGAGCTGTTTTTT
CDR3 protein: CASSPSFSGEPGELFF
V gene: TRBV5-1
J gene: TRBJ2-2
D gene: TRBD2
clone size: many

CDR3 DNA: TGTGCCAGTTGGTCGGGACAGCAACACAATGAGCAGTTCTTC
CDR3 protein: CASWSGQQHNEQFF
V gene: TRBV19
J gene: TRBJ2-1
D gene: TRBD1
clone size: many

CDR3 DNA: TGTGCCAGCAGGGACAGGGACTCTGGGGCCAACGTCCTGACTTTC
CDR3 protein: CASRDRDSGANVLTF
V gene: TRBV2
J gene: TRBJ2-6
D gene: TRBD1
clone size: few

CDR3 DNA: TGTGCCAGCAGCTTAGCTTTCACCGGGACTATGACAGATACGCAGTATTTT
CDR3 protein: CASSLAFTGTMTDTQYF
V gene: TRBV7-6
J gene: TRBJ2-3
D gene: TRBD2
clone size: many

CDR3 DNA: TGTGCCAGCAGTCCACGAGGGAGGGCTGAAGCTTTCTTT
CDR3 protein: CASSPRGRAEAFF
V gene: TRBV6-5
J gene: TRBJ1-1
D gene: -
clone size: many

CDR3 DNA: TGTGCCAGCAGTTTAATGGGGGGCACTGAAGCTTTCTTT
CDR3 protein: CASSLMGGTEAFF
V gene: TRBV12-3/TRBV12-4
J gene: TRBJ1-1
D gene: -
clone size: many

CDR3 DNA: TGCAGCGTTGTTGGGCAGGGATCAAGCTATGGCTACACCTTC
CDR3 protein: CSVVGQGSSYGYTF
V gene: TRBV29-1
J gene: TRBJ1-2
D gene: -
clone size: -

CDR3 DNA: TGTGCCAGTAGGGAGACTACTACGAACACCGGGGAGCTGTTTTTT
CDR3 protein: CASRETTTNTGELFF
V gene: TRBV19
J gene: TRBJ2-2
D gene: -
clone size: many

CDR3 DNA: TGTGCCAGCTCACCAGGGGCAGCTGAAGCTTTCTTT
CDR3 protein: CASSPGAAEAFF
V gene: TRBV18
J gene: TRBJ1-1
D gene: -
clone size: many

CDR3 DNA: TGCAGCGTAGGCTGGGGCGGGGATCAGCCCCAGCATTTT
CDR3 protein: CSVGWGGDQPQHF
V gene: TRBV29-1
J gene: TRBJ1-5
D gene: -
clone size: few

CDR3 DNA: TGCAGCATTGAAGTTCAAGGGGTAAAGGAAGATACGCAGTATTTT
CDR3 protein: CSIEVQGVKEDTQYF
V gene: TRBV29-1
J gene: TRBJ2-3
D gene: -
clone size: -